What follows describes a single T cell receptor beta chain. This sample was included in a study of CD8+CD57+ T cells in acquired aplastic anemia. The study profiled TCR beta VDJ and CDR3 using genomic DNA as template. Via MiXCR, TCRdb re-called the reads, giving one row per CDR3 protein. The table includes fewer than 200,000 distinct CDR3 sequences, around half detected once. The CDR3 covers 15 residues. The V gene end was trimmed by 6 bases and the J gene end by 1 base; junction bases not matched to a gene: 4. The V gene's germline CDR1 is MGHDK and CDR2 SYGVNS. All patients picked for sequencing had shown, by flow cytometry, an expansion of CD8+CD57+ cells.

Sequencing was done on a sample of sorted CD4+, CD8+, or CD8+CD57+ T cells (not recorded which) from PBMCs. J is TRBJ2-1 and V is TRBV25-1, with 9 positions matching TRBD1. The TCR was taken from a human donor with aplastic anemia. The CDR3 region has the DNA TGTGCCAGCAGAGCCGGGACAGGGTCCTACAATGAGCAGTTCTTC. Amino acids: CASRAGTGSYNEQFF.